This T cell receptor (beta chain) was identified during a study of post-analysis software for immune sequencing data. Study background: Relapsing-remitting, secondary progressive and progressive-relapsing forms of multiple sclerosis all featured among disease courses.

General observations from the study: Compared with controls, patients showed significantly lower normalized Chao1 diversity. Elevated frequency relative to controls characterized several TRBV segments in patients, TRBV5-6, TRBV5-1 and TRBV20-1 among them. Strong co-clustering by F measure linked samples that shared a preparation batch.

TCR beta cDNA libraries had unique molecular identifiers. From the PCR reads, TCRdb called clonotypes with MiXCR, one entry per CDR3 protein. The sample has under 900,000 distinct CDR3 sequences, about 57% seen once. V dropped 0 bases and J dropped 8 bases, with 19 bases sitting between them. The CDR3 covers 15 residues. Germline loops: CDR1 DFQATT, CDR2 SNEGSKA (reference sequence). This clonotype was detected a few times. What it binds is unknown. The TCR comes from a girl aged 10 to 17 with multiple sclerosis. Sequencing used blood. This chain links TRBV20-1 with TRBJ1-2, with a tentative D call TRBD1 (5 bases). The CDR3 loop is CSARDYGGPFGGYTF. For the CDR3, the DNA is TGCAGTGCTAGAGATTACGGGGGTCCCTTTGGCGGCTACACCTTC.